This T cell receptor (beta chain) was profiled in a study of breast tumors, draining lymph nodes, adjacent tissues. Each CDR3 protein is one row after TCRdb ran MiXCR on the multiplex PCR reads. Of about 300,000 distinct CDR3 sequences in the sample, 30% were seen once. Samples came from axillary lymph nodes draining the breast cancer. Germline CDR1 is MNHNS and CDR2 is SASEGT. This CDR3 contains 15 residues. Comments on this clonotype: Its target is not known. This may come from a read error, since a much larger clone is one base off.

Whole-study results and caveats: Tumor and nontumor repertoires were significantly more similar in luminal-like than in basal-like breast cancer. The lymph node origin of tumor T cells was framed as consistent with a hypothesis, not demonstrated. Tumor TCR diversity was below lymph nodes but above nontumor tissue.

This chain joins TRBV6-1 and TRBJ1-2; the match to TRBD1 covers 11 bases. Material: axillary lymph node tissue. The sequence came from a female donor with breast cancer. Some clones in this sample may be carry-over from other donors' samples. The CDR3 is CAGSRTGGVIDGYTF. In DNA, the CDR3 is TGTGCCGGCAGTCGGACAGGGGGCGTTATTGATGGCTACACCTTC.